The present T cell receptor (beta chain) was sequenced within a study of vaccination and CD4 T cells after COVID-19. Study as a whole: Post-vaccine sampling followed dose two by a median about 70 days (range 14 to 241).

The CDR3 sequence is 12 residues long. Germline CDR1 is SGHTA and CDR2 is FQGNSA. V was trimmed by 1 base and J by 8 bases, leaving 8 bases between them. Treatment defined: roughly nine-day PBMC culture with coronavirus spike peptide pools or control peptides (ViraFEST assay). IL-2 at roughly 9.7 IU/ml and peptide pools at approximately 10 ug/ml were added to PBMCs cultured at two million per well. Medium was half-exchanged with fresh IL-2 medium on days 3 and 7. In its sample, this clonotype ranks as medium-sized (0.01 to 0.1%). The antigen is undetermined. The study sequenced cultured CD4+ T cell DNA using the Oncomine TCR Beta short-read assay. Each CDR3 protein is one row after TCRdb ran MiXCR on the PCR reads. The sample has 14,000 to 15,000 distinct CDR3 sequences, around 48% seen once; the top ten hold around 15%.

The sequence was obtained from a human donor who had recovered from COVID-19. The chain joins TRBV7-2 to TRBJ1-1; D is unresolved. Sequencing used CD4+ T cells from blood, cultured in vitro. The CDR3 is CASSLDRREAFF. CDR3 nucleotides: TGTGCCAGCAGCTTAGATAGACGAGAAGCTTTCTTT.